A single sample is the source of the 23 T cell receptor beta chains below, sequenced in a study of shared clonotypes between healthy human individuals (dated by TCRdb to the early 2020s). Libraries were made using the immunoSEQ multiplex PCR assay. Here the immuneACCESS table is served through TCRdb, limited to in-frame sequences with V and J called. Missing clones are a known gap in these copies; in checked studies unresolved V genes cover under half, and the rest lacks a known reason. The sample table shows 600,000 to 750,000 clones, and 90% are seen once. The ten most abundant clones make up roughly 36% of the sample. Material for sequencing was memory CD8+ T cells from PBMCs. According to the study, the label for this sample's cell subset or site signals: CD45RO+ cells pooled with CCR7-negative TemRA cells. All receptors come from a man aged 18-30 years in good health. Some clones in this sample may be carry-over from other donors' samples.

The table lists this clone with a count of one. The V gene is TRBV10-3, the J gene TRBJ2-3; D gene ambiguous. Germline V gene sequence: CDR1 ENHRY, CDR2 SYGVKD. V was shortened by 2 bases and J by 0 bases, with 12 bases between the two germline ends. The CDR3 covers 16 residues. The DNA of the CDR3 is TGTGCCATCAGTGAGGAGGAGCAAACTAGCACAGATACGCAGTATTTT. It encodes CAISEEEQTSTDTQYF.

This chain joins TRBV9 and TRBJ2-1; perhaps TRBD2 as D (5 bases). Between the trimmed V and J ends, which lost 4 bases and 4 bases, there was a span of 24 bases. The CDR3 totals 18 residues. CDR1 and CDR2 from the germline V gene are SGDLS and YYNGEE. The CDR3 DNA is TGTGCCAGCAGCCCGACCCCTTTGAGCGGCCTTACGTACAATGAGCAGTTCTTC. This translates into CASSPTPLSGLTYNEQFF.

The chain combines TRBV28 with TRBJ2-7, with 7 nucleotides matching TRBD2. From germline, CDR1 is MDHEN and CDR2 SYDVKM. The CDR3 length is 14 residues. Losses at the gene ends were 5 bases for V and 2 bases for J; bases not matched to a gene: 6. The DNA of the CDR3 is TGTGCCAGCAGTCCCCCGGGAGGCACCTACGAGCAGTACTTC. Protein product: CASSPPGGTYEQYF.

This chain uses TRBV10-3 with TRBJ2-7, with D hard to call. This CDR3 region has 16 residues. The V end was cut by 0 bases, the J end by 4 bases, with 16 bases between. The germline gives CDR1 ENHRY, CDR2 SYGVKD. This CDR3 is CAISESESRIPYEQYF. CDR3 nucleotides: TGTGCCATCAGTGAGTCGGAGAGCAGGATACCTTACGAGCAGTACTTC.

CDR3 loop: CASTAGATQYF. CDR3 nucleotides: TGTGCCAGCACCGCCGGCGCAACGCAGTATTTT. V is TRBV27 and J is TRBJ2-3; D unclear. CDR1 and CDR2 from the germline V gene are MNHEY and SMNVEV (reference sequence). CDR3 length: 11 residues. With 7 bases removed from V and 9 bases from J, the gap between germline ends came to 11 bases.

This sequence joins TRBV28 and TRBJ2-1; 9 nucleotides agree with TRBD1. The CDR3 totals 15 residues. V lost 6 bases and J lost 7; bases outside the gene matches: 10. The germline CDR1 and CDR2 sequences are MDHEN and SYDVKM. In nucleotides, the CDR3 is TGTGCCAGCAGGGAACAGGGGGCCGGGAGGAATGAGCAGTTCTTC. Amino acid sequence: CASREQGAGRNEQFF. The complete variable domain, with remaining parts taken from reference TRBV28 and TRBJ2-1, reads DVKVTQSSRYLVKRTGEKVFLECVQDMDHENMFWYRQDPGLGLRLIYFSYDVKMKEKGDIPEGYSVSREKKERFSLILESASTNQTSMYLCASREQGAGRNEQFFGPGTRLTVL.

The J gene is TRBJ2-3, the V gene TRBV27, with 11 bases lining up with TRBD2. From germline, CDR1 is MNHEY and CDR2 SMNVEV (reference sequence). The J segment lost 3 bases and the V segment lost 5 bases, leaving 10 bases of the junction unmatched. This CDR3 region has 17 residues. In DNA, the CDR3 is TGTGCCAGCAGTACCTTAGGGACTAGCGGAGTTACAGATACGCAGTATTTT. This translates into CASSTLGTSGVTDTQYF.

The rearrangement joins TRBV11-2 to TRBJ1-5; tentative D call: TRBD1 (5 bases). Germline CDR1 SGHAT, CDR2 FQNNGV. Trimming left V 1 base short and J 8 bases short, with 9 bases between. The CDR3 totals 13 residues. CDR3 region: CASSLGREKPQHF. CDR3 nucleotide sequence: TGTGCCAGCAGCTTAGGCAGGGAGAAGCCCCAGCATTTT.

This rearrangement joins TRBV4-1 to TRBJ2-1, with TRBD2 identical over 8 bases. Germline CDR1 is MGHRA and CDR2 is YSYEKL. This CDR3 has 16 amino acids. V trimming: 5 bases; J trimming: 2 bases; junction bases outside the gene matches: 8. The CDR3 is CASSYREGIAYNEQFF. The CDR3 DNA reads TGCGCCAGCAGCTACCGGGAGGGGATAGCCTACAATGAGCAGTTCTTC.

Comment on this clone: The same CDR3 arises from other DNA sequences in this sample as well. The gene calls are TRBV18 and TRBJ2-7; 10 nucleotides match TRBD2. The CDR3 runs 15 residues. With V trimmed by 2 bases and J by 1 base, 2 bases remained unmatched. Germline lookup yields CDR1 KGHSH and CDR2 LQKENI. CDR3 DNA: TGTGCCAGCTCACCAGCTAGCGGGAGATCCTACGAGCAGTACTTC. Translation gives CASSPASGRSYEQYF.

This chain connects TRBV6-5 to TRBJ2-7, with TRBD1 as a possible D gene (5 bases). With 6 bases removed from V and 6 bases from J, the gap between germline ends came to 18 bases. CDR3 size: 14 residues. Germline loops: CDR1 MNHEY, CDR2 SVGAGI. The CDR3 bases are TGTGCCAGCAGACCACTCTTCAGGGTCACCGAGCAGTACTTC. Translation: CASRPLFRVTEQYF.

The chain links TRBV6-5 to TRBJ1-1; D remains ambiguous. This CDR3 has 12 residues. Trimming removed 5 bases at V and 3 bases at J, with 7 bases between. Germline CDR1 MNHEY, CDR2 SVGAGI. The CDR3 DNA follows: TGTGCCAGCAGTCCGGGCCACACTGAAGCTTTCTTT. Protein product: CASSPGHTEAFF.

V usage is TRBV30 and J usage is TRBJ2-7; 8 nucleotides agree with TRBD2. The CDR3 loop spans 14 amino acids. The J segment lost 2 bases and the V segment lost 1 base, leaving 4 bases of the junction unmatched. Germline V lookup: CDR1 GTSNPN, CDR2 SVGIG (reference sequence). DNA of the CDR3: TGTGCCTGGAGTGAGTTAGCGGGAACCTACGAGCAGTACTTC. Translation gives CAWSELAGTYEQYF. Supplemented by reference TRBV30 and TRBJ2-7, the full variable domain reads SQTIHQWPATLVQPVGSPLSLECTVEGTSNPNLYWYRQAAGRGLQLLFYSVGIGQISSEVPQNLSASRPQDRQFILSSKKLLLSDSGFYLCAWSELAGTYEQYFGPGTRLTVT.

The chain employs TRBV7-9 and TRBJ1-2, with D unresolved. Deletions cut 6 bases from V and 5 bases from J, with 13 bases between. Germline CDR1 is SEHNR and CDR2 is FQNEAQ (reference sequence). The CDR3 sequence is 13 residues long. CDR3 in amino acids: CASSSGSFYGYTF. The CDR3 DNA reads TGTGCCAGCAGTTCGGGGTCTTTTTATGGCTACACCTTC.

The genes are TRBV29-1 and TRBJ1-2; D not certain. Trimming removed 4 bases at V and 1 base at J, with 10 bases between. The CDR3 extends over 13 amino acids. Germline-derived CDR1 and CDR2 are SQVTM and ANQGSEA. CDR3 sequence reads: CSVVGRFNYGYTF. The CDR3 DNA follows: TGCAGCGTTGTGGGCAGGTTTAACTATGGCTACACCTTC.

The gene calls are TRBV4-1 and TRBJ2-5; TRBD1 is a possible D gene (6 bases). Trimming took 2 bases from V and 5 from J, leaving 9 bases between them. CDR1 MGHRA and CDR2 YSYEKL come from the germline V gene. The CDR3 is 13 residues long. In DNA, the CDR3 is TGCGCCAGCAGCCAAACAGGGTGGGAGACCCAGTACTTC. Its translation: CASSQTGWETQYF.

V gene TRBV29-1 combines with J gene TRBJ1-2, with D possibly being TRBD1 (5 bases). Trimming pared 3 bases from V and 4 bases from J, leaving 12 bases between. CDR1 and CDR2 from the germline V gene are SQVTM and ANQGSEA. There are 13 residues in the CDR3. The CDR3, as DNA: TGCAGCGTTGATGAGGGACCCATCTATGGCTACACCTTC. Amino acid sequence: CSVDEGPIYGYTF. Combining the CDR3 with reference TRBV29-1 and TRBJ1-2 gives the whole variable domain SAVISQKPSRDICQRGTSLTIQCQVDSQVTMMFWYRQQPGQSLTLIATANQGSEATYESGFVIDKFPISRPNLTFSTLTVSNMSPEDSSIYLCSVDEGPIYGYTFGSGTRLTVV.

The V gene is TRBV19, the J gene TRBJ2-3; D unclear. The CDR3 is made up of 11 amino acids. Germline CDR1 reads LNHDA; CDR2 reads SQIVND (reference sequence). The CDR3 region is CIRCHGDTQYF. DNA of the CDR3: TGTATAAGGTGCCATGGAGATACGCAGTATTTT.

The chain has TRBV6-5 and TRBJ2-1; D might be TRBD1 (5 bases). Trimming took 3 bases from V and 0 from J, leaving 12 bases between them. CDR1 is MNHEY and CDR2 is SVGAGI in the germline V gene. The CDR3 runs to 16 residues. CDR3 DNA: TGTGCCAGCAGTTATTCTCCCGACAGCTCCTACAATGAGCAGTTCTTC. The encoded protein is CASSYSPDSSYNEQFF.

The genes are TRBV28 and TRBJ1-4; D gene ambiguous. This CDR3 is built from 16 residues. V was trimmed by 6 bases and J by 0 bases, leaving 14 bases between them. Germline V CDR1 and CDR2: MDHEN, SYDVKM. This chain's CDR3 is CASSLQRLSTNEKLFF. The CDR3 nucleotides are TGTGCCAGCAGCCTTCAAAGACTCTCAACTAATGAAAAACTGTTTTTT.

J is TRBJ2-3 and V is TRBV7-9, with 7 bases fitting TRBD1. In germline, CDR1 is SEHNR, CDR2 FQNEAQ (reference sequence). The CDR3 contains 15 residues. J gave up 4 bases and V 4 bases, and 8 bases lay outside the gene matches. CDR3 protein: CASSSKDRVADTQYF. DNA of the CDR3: TGTGCCAGCAGCTCTAAAGACAGGGTAGCAGATACGCAGTATTTT.

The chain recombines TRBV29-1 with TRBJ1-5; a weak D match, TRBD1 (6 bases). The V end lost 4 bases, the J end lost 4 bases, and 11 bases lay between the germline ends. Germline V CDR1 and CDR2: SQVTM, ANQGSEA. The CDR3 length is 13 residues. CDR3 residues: CSVGGARNQPQHF. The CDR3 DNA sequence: TGCAGCGTTGGGGGGGCTCGTAATCAGCCCCAGCATTTT.

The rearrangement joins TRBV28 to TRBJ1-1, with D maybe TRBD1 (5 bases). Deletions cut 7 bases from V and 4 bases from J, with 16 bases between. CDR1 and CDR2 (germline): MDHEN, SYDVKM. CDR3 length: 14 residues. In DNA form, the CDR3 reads TGTGCCAGCACCCCATTGGGGCTTAGCACTGAAGCTTTCTTT. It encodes CASTPLGLSTEAFF.